A selection of T cell receptor beta chains follows, all from one sample in a study of T-cell memory formation after mild COVID-19. TCRdb passed the 5' RACE reads through MiXCR, listing each CDR3 protein once. The data show approximately 560,000 distinct CDR3 sequences, with 15% to 20% seen just once and about 8.1% held by the top ten. The sequenced sample consisted of PBMCs or a T cell subset sorted from them (not recorded which). The receptors derive from an adult woman who had mild COVID-19 (a few samples of this study predate the infection). Cell type and time point are not known. CDR3s leave out the opening cysteine and the closing phenylalanine or tryptophan.

cdr3_aa: ASSQDPEWGQETQY; j_call: TRBJ2-5; v_call: TRBV4-1
cdr3_aa: ASSEYGAPSYYGYT; j_call: TRBJ1-2; v_call: TRBV25-1
cdr3_aa: ASSFTGDEQF; j_call: TRBJ2-1; v_call: TRBV12-3/TRBV12-4
cdr3_aa: ASSLGQATDGYT; j_call: TRBJ1-2; v_call: TRBV12-3/TRBV12-4
cdr3_aa: ASSLAAVGARGEAF; j_call: TRBJ1-1; v_call: TRBV7-2
cdr3_aa: ATSRAGEQY; j_call: TRBJ2-7; v_call: TRBV15
cdr3_aa: ASNLKQGGTEAF; j_call: TRBJ1-1; v_call: TRBV3-1
cdr3_aa: ASSLPGTPTTGELF; j_call: TRBJ2-2; v_call: TRBV7-9
cdr3_aa: ASSWGQGYQPQH; j_call: TRBJ1-5; v_call: TRBV6-2/TRBV6-3
cdr3_aa: AISESTGGTYNSPLH; j_call: TRBJ1-6; v_call: TRBV10-3
cdr3_aa: ASSLRGREQF; j_call: TRBJ2-1; v_call: TRBV7-2
cdr3_aa: ASTFYGTGSGNTIY; j_call: TRBJ1-3; v_call: TRBV11-3
cdr3_aa: ASTKQGYRDYGYT; j_call: TRBJ1-2; v_call: TRBV5-5
cdr3_aa: ASKPGQSLNTEAF; j_call: TRBJ1-1; v_call: TRBV5-1
cdr3_aa: ASSYRQAYNEQF; j_call: TRBJ2-1; v_call: TRBV11-1
cdr3_aa: ASRREVHEQY; j_call: TRBJ2-7; v_call: TRBV12-3/TRBV12-4
cdr3_aa: ASRSEADSYNEQF; j_call: TRBJ2-1; v_call: TRBV19
cdr3_aa: ASSPGQGAVETQY; j_call: TRBJ2-5; v_call: TRBV5-1
cdr3_aa: ASSLEITEAF; j_call: TRBJ1-1; v_call: TRBV7-9
cdr3_aa: ASSQGTGGLNNEQF; j_call: TRBJ2-1; v_call: TRBV3-1
cdr3_aa: SARDPGQGPDTQY; j_call: TRBJ2-3; v_call: TRBV20-1
cdr3_aa: ASSSEDNEQF; j_call: TRBJ2-1; v_call: TRBV7-3
cdr3_aa: ASSLEPGRNTGELF; j_call: TRBJ2-2; v_call: TRBV5-1
cdr3_aa: ASSGYRVVNTEAF; j_call: TRBJ1-1; v_call: TRBV11-3
cdr3_aa: ASSLVRRETQY; j_call: TRBJ2-5; v_call: TRBV11-3
cdr3_aa: AISEPGQPSDTGELF; j_call: TRBJ2-2; v_call: TRBV10-3
cdr3_aa: ASSSIAGSYNEQF; j_call: TRBJ2-1; v_call: TRBV7-8
cdr3_aa: ASSLRADYEQF; j_call: TRBJ2-1; v_call: TRBV5-5
cdr3_aa: ASSPGTGRNTEAF; j_call: TRBJ1-1; v_call: TRBV18
cdr3_aa: SVGFGGVDKEQY; j_call: TRBJ2-3; v_call: TRBV29-1
cdr3_aa: ASSPSQGAWYEQY; j_call: TRBJ2-7; v_call: TRBV4-1
cdr3_aa: ASSVGTSGDLRVEQF; j_call: TRBJ2-1; v_call: TRBV7-3
cdr3_aa: SARPGQYGYT; j_call: TRBJ1-2; v_call: TRBV20-1
cdr3_aa: ASSVGLRTLDTQY; j_call: TRBJ2-3; v_call: TRBV9
cdr3_aa: ASSLAGGSDTQY; j_call: TRBJ2-3; v_call: TRBV7-9
cdr3_aa: ASSPFLEVEQF; j_call: TRBJ2-1; v_call: TRBV7-7
cdr3_aa: ASSVGGQDTQY; j_call: TRBJ2-3; v_call: TRBV9
cdr3_aa: SAREEGDTSYEQY; j_call: TRBJ2-7; v_call: TRBV20-1
cdr3_aa: ASSHRETYEQY; j_call: TRBJ2-7; v_call: TRBV5-1
cdr3_aa: AWKWWDTEAF; j_call: TRBJ1-1; v_call: TRBV30
cdr3_aa: ASSIGHGTGAPPVYGYT; j_call: TRBJ1-2; v_call: TRBV19
cdr3_aa: ASSSDSRKTQY; j_call: TRBJ2-5; v_call: TRBV12-3/TRBV12-4
cdr3_aa: SVEKNYGYT; j_call: TRBJ1-2; v_call: TRBV29-1
cdr3_aa: ASSPPRSSYGYT; j_call: TRBJ1-2; v_call: TRBV12-3/TRBV12-4
cdr3_aa: ASSLAVVSNTEAF; j_call: TRBJ1-1; v_call: TRBV7-8
cdr3_aa: ASSFGLATEAF; j_call: TRBJ1-1; v_call: TRBV12-3/TRBV12-4
cdr3_aa: SGASSGTGRTEAF; j_call: TRBJ1-1; v_call: TRBV20-1
cdr3_aa: ASSLVRGTEAF; j_call: TRBJ1-1; v_call: TRBV5-1
cdr3_aa: SAPPTGTYEQY; j_call: TRBJ2-7; v_call: TRBV20-1